The 23 T cell receptor beta chains below all came from one sample that was sequenced in a study of blood T cell repertoires in COVID-19. Sequencing used immunoSEQ multiplex PCR; TCRdb keeps in-frame clones, though not all of them. There are fewer than 400,000 clones in the sample; roughly 85% occur only once, and around 1.8% lies in the top ten. The sequencing input was PBMCs or T cells enriched from blood (not recorded which). The source of these receptors is a woman in her thirties who had been exposed to COVID-19.

V usage is TRBV2 and J usage is TRBJ2-2, with 7 positions matching TRBD1. The junction had 5 bases not matched to a gene; V was cut back by 6 bases and J by 4 bases. CDR1 and CDR2 from the germline V gene are SNHLY and FYNNEI. The CDR3 is 14 residues long. The CDR3 protein is CASSKRTGTGELFF. CDR3 DNA: TGTGCCAGCAGCAAAAGGACAGGCACCGGGGAGCTGTTTTTT.

This rearrangement joins TRBV27 to TRBJ2-2; 7 nucleotides align to TRBD1. Germline lookup yields CDR1 MNHEY and CDR2 SMNVEV (reference sequence). After removal of 8 bases from V and 1 base from J, the junction contained 4 bases not matched to a gene. This CDR3 spans 14 amino acids. The CDR3 sequence is CASSGQLNTGELFF. The CDR3 DNA reads as TGTGCCAGCTCGGGACAGCTGAACACCGGGGAGCTGTTTTTT.

CDR3: CASSVGASSYNEQFF. The CDR3 DNA reads as TGTGCCAGCAGCGTAGGCGCTTCCTCCTACAATGAGCAGTTCTTC. The chain has TRBV9 and TRBJ2-1; D ambiguous. CDR3 length: 15 amino acids. Germline lookup yields CDR1 SGDLS and CDR2 YYNGEE. V dropped 0 bases and J dropped 0 bases, with 7 bases sitting between them.

For the CDR3, the DNA is TGCGCCAGCAGCTGGACTAGCCAAGAGACCCAGTACTTC. As protein: CASSWTSQETQYF. This chain uses TRBV5-1 with TRBJ2-5; TRBD2 agrees at 7 bases. With V trimmed by 3 bases and J by 1 base, 0 bases remained unmatched. CDR1 SGHRS and CDR2 YFSETQ come from the germline V gene. The CDR3 loop spans 13 amino acids.

This clone was seen at least ten times. The V and J genes are TRBV27 and TRBJ1-1; D remains ambiguous. The germline CDR1 and CDR2 sequences are MNHEY and SMNVEV (reference sequence). This CDR3 region has 13 residues. V was shortened by 4 bases and J by 7 bases, with 13 bases between the two germline ends. The CDR3 nucleotides are TGTGCCAGCAGTTGGTCATCCGGCGGTGAAGCTTTCTTT. It is translated as CASSWSSGGEAFF.

This sequence joins TRBV29-1 and TRBJ2-7, with 9 bases identical to TRBD1. Germline V gives CDR1 SQVTM, CDR2 ANQGSEA. The CDR3 runs 14 residues. The J segment lost 3 bases and the V segment lost 3 bases, leaving 6 bases of the junction unmatched. The CDR3 DNA reads TGCAGCGTTGACAGGGACAGGGTATTCTACGAGCAGTACTTC. Amino acid sequence: CSVDRDRVFYEQYF.

V and J are TRBV28 and TRBJ1-6; D is unresolved. V was trimmed by 5 bases and J by 7 bases, leaving 9 bases between them. This CDR3 contains 13 residues. In germline, CDR1 is MDHEN, CDR2 SYDVKM. CDR3: CASSLTVNSPLHF. The CDR3 region has the DNA TGTGCCAGCAGTCTCACAGTGAATTCACCCCTCCACTTT.

This clone was seen once. The chain links TRBV19 to TRBJ1-6, with TRBD1 identical over 7 bases. The germline CDR1 and CDR2 sequences are LNHDA and SQIVND (reference sequence). This CDR3 region has 13 residues. The V and J ends lost 10 bases and 7 bases, in that order; junction bases with no gene match: 7. The CDR3 DNA sequence: TGTGCCACCGGTGGGACAGCCAATTCACCCCTCCACTTT. This codes for CATGGTANSPLHF.

The V gene is TRBV30, the J gene TRBJ2-2; D call uncertain. Per germline, CDR1 GTSNPN and CDR2 SVGIG (reference sequence). CDR3 length equals 13 residues. V was pared by 2 bases and J by 5 bases, with 9 bases between. CDR3 nucleotide sequence: TGTGCCTGGAGTTTATCACTGACCGGGGAGCTGTTTTTT. Encoded protein: CAWSLSLTGELFF.

On this clone: The sample holds other DNA sequences that translate to the same CDR3. The chain uses TRBV18 and TRBJ1-5; TRBD1 agrees at 8 bases. Germline-derived CDR1 and CDR2 are KGHSH and LQKENI. Trimming cost V 2 bases and J 3 bases; bases outside gene matches: 3. This CDR3 is built from 15 residues. The CDR3 DNA sequence: TGTGCCAGCTCACCAGGGACAGGAGTCAATCAGCCCCAGCATTTT. Its translation: CASSPGTGVNQPQHF. The variable domain in full, with the rest retrieved from reference TRBV18 and TRBJ1-5, is NAGVMQNPRHLVRRRGQEARLRCSPMKGHSHVYWYRQLPEEGLKFMVYLQKENIIDESGMPKERFSAEFPKEGPSILRIQQVVRGDSAAYFCASSPGTGVNQPQHFGDGTRLSIL.

This clone occurred once. The chain joins TRBV27 to TRBJ2-3, with D possibly being TRBD2 (6 bases). Deletions cut 4 bases from V and 0 bases from J, with 14 bases between. The germline V gene encodes CDR1 MNHEY and CDR2 SMNVEV (reference sequence). This CDR3 spans 16 amino acids. The CDR3 here is CASSSYPGTSTDTQYF. The CDR3 bases are TGTGCCAGCAGTTCGTACCCCGGGACTAGCACAGATACGCAGTATTTT.

The chain uses TRBV2 and TRBJ2-7; D may be TRBD1 (6 bases). This CDR3 spans 14 amino acids. Germline assignment: CDR1 SNHLY and CDR2 FYNNEI. Trimming took off 0 bases at V and 7 bases at J, with 13 bases between the two ends. The CDR3 DNA reads TGTGCCAGCAGTGAAGCGCGGACAGTAGGGGAGCAGTACTTC. Translated: CASSEARTVGEQYF.

This chain connects TRBV28 to TRBJ1-2, with 8 bases matching TRBD1. The trim removed 5 bases at V and 0 bases at J, leaving 11 bases unmatched. This CDR3 has 17 residues. The germline V gene has CDR1 MDHEN and CDR2 SYDVKM. CDR3 amino acids: CASSPGGLGEANYGYTF. The CDR3 bases are TGTGCCAGCAGTCCAGGGGGCTTGGGGGAAGCTAACTATGGCTACACCTTC.

The rearrangement joins TRBV5-1 to TRBJ1-2, with TRBD1 matching over 9 bases. V dropped 4 bases and J dropped 2; count of bases not matched to a gene: 3. From germline, CDR1 is SGHRS and CDR2 YFSETQ. There are 14 residues in the CDR3. The chain's CDR3 is CASSATGGNYGYTF. The CDR3 nucleotides read TGCGCCAGCAGCGCCACAGGGGGCAACTATGGCTACACCTTC.

The chain has TRBV11-3 and TRBJ2-5, with 7 nucleotides matching TRBD2. J was trimmed by 3 bases and V by 5 bases; bases with no gene match: 12. The CDR3 is made up of 16 amino acids. From germline, CDR1 is SGHNT and CDR2 YENEEA. DNA for the CDR3: TGTGCCAGCAGCGCCGGGACGCGGGGGAGTGAAGAGACCCAGTACTTC. Protein: CASSAGTRGSEETQYF.

The chain carries TRBV18 and TRBJ1-4; no firm D call. The CDR3 has 15 residues. The germline V gene has CDR1 KGHSH and CDR2 LQKENI. Deletions cut 5 bases from V and 0 bases from J, with 10 bases between. DNA for the CDR3: TGTGCCAGCTCATTGCAGGTCGCAACTAATGAAAAACTGTTTTTT. This translates into CASSLQVATNEKLFF.

The chain has TRBV5-6 and TRBJ1-6, with TRBD1 identical over 9 bases. The ends lost 3 bases at V and 10 bases at J; junction bases unmatched: 5. The CDR3 length is 14 residues. Germline CDR1 SGHDT, CDR2 YYEEEE. The CDR3 region is CASSWDRERSPLHF. The CDR3 nucleotides are TGTGCCAGCAGCTGGGACAGGGAACGATCACCCCTCCACTTT.

The rearrangement joins TRBV20-1 to TRBJ2-5, with D unresolved. The length of the CDR3 is 11 residues. Per germline, CDR1 DFQATT and CDR2 SNEGSKA (reference sequence). With 5 bases removed from V and 5 bases from J, the gap between germline ends came to 9 bases. The CDR3 loop reads CSAFKRETQYF. CDR3 in DNA: TGCAGTGCTTTCAAGAGGGAGACCCAGTACTTC.

The chain recombines TRBV28 with TRBJ1-2; 8 bases map to TRBD1. This CDR3 has 13 amino acids. Unmatched junction bases numbered 4, after V lost 5 bases and J lost 5 bases. Germline V lookup: CDR1 MDHEN, CDR2 SYDVKM. DNA of the CDR3: TGTGCCAGCAGTGCCGGGACAGGATATGGCTACACCTTC. Translating it yields CASSAGTGYGYTF.

The chain combines TRBV19 with TRBJ1-3; 9 bases fit TRBD1. Germline loops: CDR1 LNHDA, CDR2 SQIVND (reference sequence). J was trimmed by 1 base and V by 5 bases; bases with no gene match: 9. The CDR3 totals 17 residues. CDR3 nucleotide sequence: TGTGCCAGTAGTCCGATGGACAGGGGAGATTCTGGAAACACCATATATTTT. This gives the protein CASSPMDRGDSGNTIYF. Looking up the rest from reference TRBV19 and TRBJ1-3 gives the full variable domain: DGGITQSPKYLFRKEGQNVTLSCEQNLNHDAMYWYRQDPGQGLRLIYYSQIVNDFQKGDIAEGYSVSREKKESFPLTVTSAQKNPTAFYLCASSPMDRGDSGNTIYFGEGSWLTVV.

The CDR3 sequence is CASSEVGGSSGNTIYF. CDR3 DNA sequence: TGTGCCAGCAGTGAAGTTGGCGGTAGCTCTGGAAACACCATATATTTT. The chain recombines TRBV25-1 with TRBJ1-3; D gene uncertain. This CDR3 contains 16 residues. The ends were cut back, 2 bases at V and 0 bases at J, with 11 bases in the middle. Germline V CDR1 and CDR2: MGHDK, SYGVNS.

This clone was found once. The V call is TRBV2, the J call TRBJ2-5, with 15 bases aligning to TRBD2. Germline lookup yields CDR1 SNHLY and CDR2 FYNNEI. The V gene end was trimmed by 7 bases and the J gene end by 0 bases; junction bases not matched to a gene: 3. The CDR3 is 16 amino acids. The CDR3 region has the DNA TGTGCCAGCAACGGACTAGCGGGGGGGTACCAAGAGACCCAGTACTTC. Amino acids: CASNGLAGGYQETQYF.

This chain connects TRBV2 to TRBJ1-1; maybe TRBD1 (6 bases). The germline gives CDR1 SNHLY, CDR2 FYNNEI. The CDR3 covers 14 residues. V lost 4 bases and J 4 bases, leaving 13 bases between the germline ends. CDR3 nucleotide sequence: TGTGCCAGCAGTGCAAATCAGGGGACCACTGAAGCTTTCTTT. Translating gives CASSANQGTTEAFF.